This T cell receptor beta chain originates from a study of OX40 agonist ivuxolimab in advanced cancers. Turning to the study itself: Dose-escalation subjects each had hepatocellular carcinoma, melanoma, renal cell or head and neck cancer. Age averaged 60 years (range roughly 23 to 79), and 80% to 90% were male. Three individuals attained partial responses, comprising one hepatocellular carcinoma case and two cutaneous melanoma cases.

Germline CDR1 SGDLS, CDR2 YYNGEE. The CDR3 length is 14 residues. The ends were cut back, 4 bases at V and 4 bases at J, with 15 bases in the middle. Peripheral blood came from all dose cohorts at three timepoints. The repertoire was sequenced with immunoSEQ multiplex PCR; TCRdb's copy has only in-frame clones and lacks some. There are tens of thousands of clones in the sample; about 92% occur only once, and approximately 0.2% lies in the top ten. The starting material was CD4+ or CD8+ T cells sorted from blood, obtained in a trial of the OX40 agonist ivuxolimab. This chain links TRBV9 with TRBJ2-7; tentatively, D is TRBD2 (6 bases). The receptor comes from an adult with an advanced solid tumor such as melanoma, head and neck, liver or kidney cancer. CDR3 sequence: CASSPQGTVYEQYF. The CDR3 DNA reads TGTGCCAGCAGCCCTCAAGGGACTGTGTACGAGCAGTACTTC. The full variable domain, rest sourced from reference TRBV9 and TRBJ2-7, is DSGVTQTPKHLITATGQRVTLRCSPRSGDLSVYWYQQSLDQGLQFLIQYYNGEERAKGNILERFSAQQFPDLHSELNLSSLELGDSALYFCASSPQGTVYEQYFGPGTRLTVT.